These T cell receptor beta chains were read from a single sample in a study of OX40 agonist ivuxolimab in advanced cancers. Libraries were prepared by immunoSEQ multiplex PCR; TCRdb keeps only in-frame clonotypes and omits some of them. The sample lists 45,000 to 50,000 clones, roughly 90% occurring once. This specimen was CD4+ or CD8+ T cells sorted from blood, taken in a trial of the OX40 agonist ivuxolimab. All receptors derive from an adult with an advanced solid tumor such as melanoma, head and neck, liver or kidney cancer. Both conserved end residues are part of each CDR3. D genes are given only for firm matches. Size is omitted from some rows. Given values are once, few, many or a class for expanded clones.

abundance: .; j_gene: TRBJ1-5; d_gene: TRBD1; v_gene: TRBV2; CDR3nt: TGTGCCAGCAGTGAAGCCCCCGGCAGGGGGCGAGAGGGTCAGCCCCAGCATTTT; CDR3aa: CASSEAPGRGREGQPQHF
abundance: .; j_gene: TRBJ1-1; d_gene: TRBD1; v_gene: TRBV6-1; CDR3nt: TGTGCCAGCAGTGACGCCGGGACAGGGTCAGGAAACACTGAAGCTTTCTTT; CDR3aa: CASSDAGTGSGNTEAFF
abundance: .; j_gene: TRBJ1-2; d_gene: .; v_gene: TRBV10-3; CDR3nt: TGTGCCATCAGTGCCCCGGGGGACCCAAACTATGGCTACACCTTC; CDR3aa: CAISAPGDPNYGYTF
abundance: .; j_gene: TRBJ1-5; d_gene: .; v_gene: TRBV2; CDR3nt: TGTGCCAGCAGTGATGTGGCAGGGGTTCAGCCCCAGCATTTT; CDR3aa: CASSDVAGVQPQHF
abundance: .; j_gene: TRBJ2-3; d_gene: .; v_gene: TRBV7-9; CDR3nt: TGTGCCAGCAGCTTAGACTGGGGGGATACGCAGTATTTT; CDR3aa: CASSLDWGDTQYF
abundance: .; j_gene: TRBJ2-7; d_gene: TRBD1; v_gene: TRBV5-1; CDR3nt: TGCGCCAGCAGCTTGGGACAGGGGGCCTACGAGCAGTACTTC; CDR3aa: CASSLGQGAYEQYF
abundance: once; j_gene: TRBJ2-3; d_gene: .; v_gene: TRBV13; CDR3nt: TGTGCCAGCAGCTCTTTGGCGGATACGCAGTATTTT; CDR3aa: CASSSLADTQYF
abundance: .; j_gene: TRBJ1-5; d_gene: .; v_gene: TRBV15; CDR3nt: TGTGCCACCAGCAGAAGACGGAGTAGCAATCAGCCCCAGCATTTT; CDR3aa: CATSRRRSSNQPQHF
abundance: .; j_gene: TRBJ1-4; d_gene: .; v_gene: TRBV5-3; CDR3nt: TGTGCCAGAAGCCTCGAACAGGGAATTTGGGAAAAACTGTTTTTT; CDR3aa: CARSLEQGIWEKLFF
abundance: .; j_gene: TRBJ1-5; d_gene: .; v_gene: TRBV27; CDR3nt: TGTGCCAGCAGTTTTGGGGGTCAGCCCCAGCATTTT; CDR3aa: CASSFGGQPQHF
abundance: .; j_gene: TRBJ2-7; d_gene: TRBD1; v_gene: TRBV19; CDR3nt: TGTGCCAGTAGTACGCTTGACGGACAGGGGGACCTCGGTTGGTACTTC; CDR3aa: CASSTLDGQGDLGWYF
abundance: .; j_gene: TRBJ1-4; d_gene: .; v_gene: TRBV7-8; CDR3nt: TGTGCCAGCAGCTTAGATGAAAAACTGTTTTTT; CDR3aa: CASSLDEKLFF
abundance: .; j_gene: TRBJ2-7; d_gene: TRBD2; v_gene: TRBV6-5; CDR3nt: TGTGCCAGCAGGACGCTAGCGGGTCCCCCTGGCGAGCAGTACTTC; CDR3aa: CASRTLAGPPGEQYF
abundance: .; j_gene: TRBJ1-5; d_gene: .; v_gene: TRBV9; CDR3nt: TGTGCCAGCAGCGTTGCAGGGAGCAATCAGCCCCAGCATTTT; CDR3aa: CASSVAGSNQPQHF
abundance: .; j_gene: TRBJ1-1; d_gene: TRBD1; v_gene: TRBV7-6; CDR3nt: TGTGCCAGCAGCTTAGAGGGGGCAAACACTGAAGCTTTCTTT; CDR3aa: CASSLEGANTEAFF
abundance: once; j_gene: TRBJ2-7; d_gene: .; v_gene: TRBV10-3; CDR3nt: TGTGCCATCAGCGTGAGTGGTCTCGAGCAGTACTTC; CDR3aa: CAISVSGLEQYF
abundance: .; j_gene: TRBJ1-2; d_gene: TRBD1; v_gene: TRBV9; CDR3nt: TGTGCCAGCAGCCCTGACAGGGGGTCTGGCTACACCTTC; CDR3aa: CASSPDRGSGYTF
abundance: .; j_gene: TRBJ1-6; d_gene: TRBD1; v_gene: TRBV6-6; CDR3nt: TGTGCCAGCAGTTTGGGACAGGGGAATTCACCCCTCCACTTT; CDR3aa: CASSLGQGNSPLHF
abundance: .; j_gene: TRBJ2-7; d_gene: .; v_gene: TRBV7-3; CDR3nt: TGTGCCAGCAAGGGGGACTCCTACGAGCAGTACTTC; CDR3aa: CASKGDSYEQYF
abundance: .; j_gene: TRBJ1-1; d_gene: .; v_gene: TRBV15; CDR3nt: TGTGCCACCAGCAGGAACGGAGCTATCGGAACTGAAGCTTTCTTT; CDR3aa: CATSRNGAIGTEAFF